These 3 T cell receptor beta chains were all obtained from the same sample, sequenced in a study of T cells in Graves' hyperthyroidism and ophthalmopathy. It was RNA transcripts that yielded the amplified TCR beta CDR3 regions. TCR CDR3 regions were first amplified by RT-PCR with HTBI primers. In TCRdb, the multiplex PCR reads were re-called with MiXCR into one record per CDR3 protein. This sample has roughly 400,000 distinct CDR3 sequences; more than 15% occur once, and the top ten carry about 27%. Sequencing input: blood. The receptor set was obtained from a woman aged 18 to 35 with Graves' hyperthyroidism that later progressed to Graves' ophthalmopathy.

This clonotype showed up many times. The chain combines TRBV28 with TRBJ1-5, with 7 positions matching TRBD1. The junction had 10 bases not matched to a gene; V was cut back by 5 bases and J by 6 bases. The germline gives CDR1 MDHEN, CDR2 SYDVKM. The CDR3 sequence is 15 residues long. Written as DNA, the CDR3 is TGTGCCAGCAGTCCCCGGACAGGTGGTCTTCAGCCCCAGCATTTT. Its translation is CASSPRTGGLQPQHF.

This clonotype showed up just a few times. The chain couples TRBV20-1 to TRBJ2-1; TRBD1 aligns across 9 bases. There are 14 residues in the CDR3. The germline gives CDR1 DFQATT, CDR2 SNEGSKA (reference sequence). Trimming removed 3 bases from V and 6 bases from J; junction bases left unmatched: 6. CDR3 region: CSARVDRGCNEQFF. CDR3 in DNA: TGCAGTGCTAGGGTGGACAGGGGATGCAATGAGCAGTTCTTC.

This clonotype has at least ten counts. CDR3 nucleotides: TGTGCCAGCCAGACTAGCGGGAGTTCGGGCACCGGGGAGCTGTTTTTT. Residues: CASQTSGSSGTGELFF. This chain uses TRBV27 with TRBJ2-2; 12 bases agree with TRBD2. The CDR3 is 16 residues long. CDR1 is MNHEY, CDR2 SMNVEV, per germline (reference sequence). V lost 8 bases, J lost 4 bases, and 8 bases stayed unmatched.